Shown below are 2 T cell receptor beta chains from a single sample sequenced in a study of CD8+ T cells in alopecia areata (dated by TCRdb to the late 2010s). Library method: the immunoSEQ multiplex PCR assay. To provide template for TCR sequencing, every sample had RNA extracted and reverse transcribed into cDNA. TCRdb took this table from immuneACCESS and kept in-frame rearrangements with V and J called. Such tables lack part of the clones; where checked against another copy, unresolved V genes explain under half of the gap, and the rest is unexplained. The sample has 110,000 to 150,000 clones on record, approximately 56% of them singletons. Around 34% of the sample is in the top ten clones. Sequencing was performed on CD8+ T cells sorted from blood. All receptors come from a human donor in good health.

Regarding this clone: The junction does not match germline at one end; this may be a read error. V gene TRBV2 combines with J gene TRBJ2-7; D gene unclear. Germline V lookup: CDR1 SNHLY, CDR2 FYNNEI. The CDR3 extends over 14 amino acids. The CDR3 coding sequence is TGTGCCAGCAGCGAAGGCGGAGAGGTGCACGAGCAGTACTTC. Protein sequence: CASSEGGEVHEQYF.

Comment on this clone: Other DNA sequences within the sample encode an identical CDR3. The chain is built from TRBV29-1 and TRBJ2-1; 14 nucleotides agree with TRBD2. From germline, CDR1 is SQVTM and CDR2 ANQGSEA. J was trimmed by 7 bases and V by 6 bases; bases with no gene match: 5. The CDR3 extends over 14 amino acids. CDR3 nucleotide sequence: TGCAGCGTGGAGGGACTAGCGGGAGTTAATGAGCAGTTCTTC. This translates into CSVEGLAGVNEQFF.